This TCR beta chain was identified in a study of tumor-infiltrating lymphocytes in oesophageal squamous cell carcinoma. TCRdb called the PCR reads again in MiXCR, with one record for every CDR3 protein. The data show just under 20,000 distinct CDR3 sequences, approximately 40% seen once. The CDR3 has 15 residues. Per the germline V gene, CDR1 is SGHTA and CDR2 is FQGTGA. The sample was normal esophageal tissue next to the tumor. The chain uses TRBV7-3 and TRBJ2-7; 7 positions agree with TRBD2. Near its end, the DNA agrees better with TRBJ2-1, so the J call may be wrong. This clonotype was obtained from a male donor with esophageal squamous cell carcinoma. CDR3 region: CASRVSSGGAHEQFF. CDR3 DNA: TGTGCCAGCAGGGTATCTAGCGGAGGCGCCCATGAGCAGTTCTTC.